This T cell receptor (beta chain) was sequenced in a study of blood T cells in healthy people across ages. It was with a sample-barcoded 5' primer and a J-beta primer mix that a second PCR of roughly 7 to 12 cycles was run. In TCRdb, the 5' RACE reads were re-called with MiXCR into one record per CDR3 protein. The sample records some 760,000 distinct CDR3 sequences, 25% being singletons. Germline V gives CDR1 PRHDT, CDR2 FYEKMQ (reference sequence). V was pared by 5 bases and J by 1 base, with 5 bases of the junction left unmatched. The CDR3 is 16 amino acids. These data were also filed under a second study, of T cells of mothers and their children. From that study: The sample comes from nine or ten healthy Caucasian donors: mothers and children. Slightly higher overlap, not significant, was seen in related mother-child pairs than in unrelated pairs.

The V call is TRBV13, the J call TRBJ2-1; the match to TRBD2 covers 10 bases. The clonotype comes from a boy aged 5-17 years in good health. The sample taken for sequencing was blood. CDR3 sequence: CASSKTSGLSYNEQFF. The CDR3 coding sequence is TGTGCCAGCAGCAAGACTAGCGGGCTTTCCTACAATGAGCAGTTCTTC.